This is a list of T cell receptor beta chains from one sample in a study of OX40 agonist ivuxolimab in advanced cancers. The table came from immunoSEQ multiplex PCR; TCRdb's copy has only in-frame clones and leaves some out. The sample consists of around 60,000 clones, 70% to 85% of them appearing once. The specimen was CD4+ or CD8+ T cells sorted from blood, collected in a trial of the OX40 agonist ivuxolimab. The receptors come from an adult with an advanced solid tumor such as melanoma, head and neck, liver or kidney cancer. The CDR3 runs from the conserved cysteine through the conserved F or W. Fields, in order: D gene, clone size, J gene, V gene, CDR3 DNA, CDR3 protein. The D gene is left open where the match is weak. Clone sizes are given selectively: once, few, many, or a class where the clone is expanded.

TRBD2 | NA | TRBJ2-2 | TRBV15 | TGTGCCACCAGCAGACATAGCCTAGCGGGAGTTAGGACCGGGGAGCTGTTTTTT | CATSRHSLAGVRTGELFF
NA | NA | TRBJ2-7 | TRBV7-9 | TGTGCCAGCAGCTTAGGGTTTTATGGACAGCCACCTACTAGCGAGCAGTACTTC | CASSLGFYGQPPTSEQYF
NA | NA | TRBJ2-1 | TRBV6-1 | TGTGCCAGCAGCCTAGCGAAACCCCATGAGCAGTTCTTC | CASSLAKPHEQFF
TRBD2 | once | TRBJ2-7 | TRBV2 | TGTGCCAGCAGTGAAGGTGGACTAGCGGGGTACGAGCAGTACTTC | CASSEGGLAGYEQYF
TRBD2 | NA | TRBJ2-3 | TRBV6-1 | TGTGCCAGCAGTGAACTCAGCGGGGGGGCAGATACGCAGTATTTT | CASSELSGGADTQYF
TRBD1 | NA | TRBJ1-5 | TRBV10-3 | TGTGCCATCAGTGAGCCGACAGGGATCGGCAATCAGCCCCAGCATTTT | CAISEPTGIGNQPQHF
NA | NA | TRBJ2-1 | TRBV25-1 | TGTGCCAGCAGTGAATTTGGACTGGGGTCCCTCGGTGAGCAGTTCTTC | CASSEFGLGSLGEQFF
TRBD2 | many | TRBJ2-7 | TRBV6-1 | TGTGCCAGCAGTGAAGCCCCGACTAGCGGTAACTCCTACGAGCAGTACTTC | CASSEAPTSGNSYEQYF
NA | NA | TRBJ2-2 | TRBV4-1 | TGCGCCAGCAGGGCAGGGGCCACCGGGGAGCTGTTTTTT | CASRAGATGELFF
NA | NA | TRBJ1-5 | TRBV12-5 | TGTGCTAGTGGCTATAATGGACAGCCGCCCCAGCATTTT | CASGYNGQPPQHF
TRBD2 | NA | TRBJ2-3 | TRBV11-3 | TGTGCCAGCAGCCCTGGGACTAGCGGGAGAACAGATACGCAGTATTTT | CASSPGTSGRTDTQYF
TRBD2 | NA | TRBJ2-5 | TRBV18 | TGTGCCAGCTCACCCGTCGGGGAGGGTAAAACCCAGTACTTC | CASSPVGEGKTQYF
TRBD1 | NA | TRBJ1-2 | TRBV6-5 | TGTGCCAGCAGTTACTCGACAGGGACTGCGTGGGGCTACACCTTC | CASSYSTGTAWGYTF
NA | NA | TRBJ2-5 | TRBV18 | TGTGCCAGCTCACGGGGGAACCAAGAGACCCAGTACTTC | CASSRGNQETQYF
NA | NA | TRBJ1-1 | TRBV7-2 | TGTGCCAGCAGCTTACAGGGAGGGGCCACTGAAGCTTTCTTT | CASSLQGGATEAFF
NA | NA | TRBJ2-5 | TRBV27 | TGTGCCAGCAGTTCTCTAGCGCTATGGGAGACCCAGTACTTC | CASSSLALWETQYF
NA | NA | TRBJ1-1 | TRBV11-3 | TGTGCCAGCAGCTTGATGGGGGCCAGGCAGAACACTGAAGCTTTCTTT | CASSLMGARQNTEAFF
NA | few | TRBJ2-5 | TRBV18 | TGTGCCAGCTCACCACGAGCGGCAGGCGAAAGGACCCAGTACTTC | CASSPRAAGERTQYF
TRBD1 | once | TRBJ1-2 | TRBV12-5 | TGTGCTAGTGGTCAAGGGACAGGGGTCTATGGCTACACCTTC | CASGQGTGVYGYTF